These 31 T cell receptor beta chains originate from one sample sequenced in a study of cytomegalovirus exposure and HLA in healthy donors. The study ran its PCR with 60 Vbeta and 13 Jbeta primers. Sequencing was performed with immunoSEQ multiplex PCR; in TCRdb, only in-frame clones are kept and a portion is missing. This sample yields 150,000 to 200,000 clones, of which roughly 73% are seen a single time; approximately 1.8% belongs to the top ten. Specimen: PBMCs. The receptors stem from a woman in her twenties or thirties in good health and CMV-seronegative.

The J gene is TRBJ2-1, the V gene TRBV19, with 9 bases aligning to TRBD2. Germline trimming cut 5 bases from V and 8 bases from J; bases unmatched to any gene: 10. CDR3 length: 15 residues. The germline V gene encodes CDR1 LNHDA and CDR2 SQIVND (reference sequence). The chain's CDR3 is CASSPTSGEGYEQFF. The CDR3 coding sequence is TGTGCCAGTAGTCCGACTAGCGGAGAGGGTTATGAGCAGTTCTTC.

In its sample, this clone was seen a few times. The chain carries TRBV29-1 and TRBJ2-1, with a tentative D call TRBD1 (6 bases). Trimming stripped 0 bases from V and 7 bases from J, with 25 bases between. Germline-derived CDR1 and CDR2 are SQVTM and ANQGSEA. The CDR3 sequence is 18 residues long. This CDR3 reads CSVEEAILRGTALNEQFF. The CDR3 region has the DNA TGCAGCGTTGAAGAGGCCATATTAAGGGGGACCGCCTTGAATGAGCAGTTCTTC.

The J gene is TRBJ2-7, the V gene TRBV7-9; no firm D call. The CDR3 is made up of 12 amino acids. V lost 5 bases and J lost 5, with 10 bases in between. Germline lookup yields CDR1 SEHNR and CDR2 FQNEAQ (reference sequence). The CDR3 is CASSLARHEQYF. CDR3 DNA sequence: TGTGCCAGCAGCCTCGCGCGGCACGAGCAGTACTTC. Looking up the rest from reference TRBV7-9 and TRBJ2-7 gives the full variable domain: DTGVSQNPRHKITKRGQNVTFRCDPISEHNRLYWYRQTLGQGPEFLTYFQNEAQLEKSRLLSDRFSAERPKGSFSTLEIQRTEQGDSAMYLCASSLARHEQYFGPGTRLTVT.

The chain employs TRBV7-2 and TRBJ2-1, with 14 bases that match TRBD2. CDR1 is SGHTA, CDR2 FQGNSA, per germline. Losses at the gene ends were 5 bases for V and 6 bases for J; bases not matched to a gene: 6. The CDR3 runs 16 residues. This CDR3 reads CASSLTSGRARNEQFF. The CDR3 region has the DNA TGTGCCAGCAGCCTGACTAGCGGGAGGGCCCGCAATGAGCAGTTCTTC.

The chain recombines TRBV23-1 with TRBJ2-7; tentative D call: TRBD1 (6 bases). TRBV23-1 belongs to the ORF category, with a function that is uncertain. With 6 bases removed from V and 8 bases from J, the gap between germline ends came to 14 bases. The CDR3 consists of 12 residues. CDR3 protein: CASRLRGFKQYF. The CDR3 nucleotides are TGCGCCAGCAGGCTCAGGGGTTTCAAGCAGTACTTC.

The table lists this clone with a few counts. This chain uses TRBV19 with TRBJ1-3; D is ambiguous. V was clipped by 4 bases and J by 0 bases, with 13 bases between them. The CDR3 length is 16 residues. The germline V gene has CDR1 LNHDA and CDR2 SQIVND (reference sequence). CDR3 nucleotides: TGTGCCAGTAGTACAGGAGGAGGGTTCTCTGGAAACACCATATATTTT. Translated: CASSTGGGFSGNTIYF.

V usage is TRBV10-3 and J usage is TRBJ1-5, with 8 bases aligning to TRBD1. The J segment lost 6 bases and the V segment lost 0 bases, leaving 7 bases of the junction unmatched. CDR1 is ENHRY and CDR2 is SYGVKD in the germline V gene. This CDR3 comprises 16 residues. This CDR3 is CAISESWTGQGQPQHF. Written as DNA, the CDR3 is TGTGCCATCAGTGAGTCATGGACAGGGCAGGGTCAGCCCCAGCATTTT.

The chain is built from TRBV19 and TRBJ2-4; D is perhaps TRBD2 (6 bases). Trimming removed 10 bases at V and 3 bases at J, with 16 bases between. The germline V gene has CDR1 LNHDA and CDR2 SQIVND (reference sequence). The CDR3 totals 14 residues. In DNA form, the CDR3 reads TGTGCCACCTTACAACCGGGGGACAAAAACATTCAGTACTTC. Protein sequence: CATLQPGDKNIQYF.

This rearrangement joins TRBV7-9 to TRBJ1-6; 10 nucleotides align to TRBD1. From germline, CDR1 is SEHNR and CDR2 FQNEAQ (reference sequence). This CDR3 comprises 16 residues. After removal of 1 base from V and 8 bases from J, the junction contained 5 bases not matched to a gene. CDR3 sequence reads: CASSLGSGTGDSPLHF. CDR3 nucleotide sequence: TGTGCCAGCAGCTTAGGGTCCGGGACAGGGGATTCACCCCTCCACTTT.

About this clone: The junction departs from germline at one end; a sequencing error may be responsible. The rearrangement links TRBV7-7 to TRBJ1-1, with TRBD1 matching 8 bases. The CDR3 runs 16 residues. Per the germline V gene, CDR1 is SSHAT and CDR2 is FNYEAQ (reference sequence). In DNA, the CDR3 is TGTGCTAGCAGCCACGACAGGGGCACCCTGAACACTGAAGCTTTCTTT. It codes for CASSHDRGTLNTEAFF.

The chain uses TRBV27 and TRBJ1-5, with TRBD1 identical over 9 bases. In germline, CDR1 is MNHEY, CDR2 SMNVEV (reference sequence). The CDR3 contains 15 residues. Trimming cost V 5 bases and J 4 bases; bases outside gene matches: 6. The CDR3 nucleotides are TGTGCCAGCAGTGGGCCCGGGACAGGGAATCAGCCCCAGCATTTT. Translated, it gives CASSGPGTGNQPQHF.

The chain has TRBV6-1 and TRBJ1-6, with 9 nucleotides matching TRBD1. Germline V CDR1 and CDR2: MNHNS, SASEGT. This CDR3 has 17 amino acids. The V and J ends lost 4 bases and 3 bases, in that order; junction bases with no gene match: 7. CDR3 sequence (DNA): TGTGCCAGCAGTGTCCCAACAGGGGGCAACTATAATTCACCCCTCCACTTT. Its translation: CASSVPTGGNYNSPLHF.

This clone turned up a few times. The J gene is TRBJ2-7, the V gene TRBV30; D not resolved. Germline CDR1 reads GTSNPN; CDR2 reads SVGIG (reference sequence). Trimming cost V 5 bases and J 0 bases, with 8 bases left between them. The length of the CDR3 is 12 residues. The CDR3 DNA sequence: TGTGCCTGGGGTCGTAGCTCCTACGAGCAGTACTTC. This encodes CAWGRSSYEQYF.

V and J are TRBV2 and TRBJ2-2; TRBD2 agrees at 9 bases. CDR1 is SNHLY, CDR2 FYNNEI, per germline. CDR3 length equals 15 residues. The V and J ends lost 7 bases and 2 bases, in that order; junction bases with no gene match: 5. The DNA for the CDR3 is TGTGCCAGCAAGATTAGCGGGAGTAACACCGGGGAGCTGTTTTTT. Protein: CASKISGSNTGELFF.

This clone appeared a few times. The CDR3 region is CASSEISGDRGATEAFF. In DNA form, the CDR3 reads TGTGCCAGCAGTGAGATATCAGGGGACAGAGGGGCCACTGAAGCTTTCTTT. The genes are TRBV6-1 and TRBJ1-1; TRBD1 aligns across 7 bases. The J segment lost 4 bases and the V segment lost 3 bases, leaving 14 bases of the junction unmatched. In germline, CDR1 is MNHNS, CDR2 SASEGT. This CDR3 has 17 amino acids.

The chain has TRBV2 and TRBJ1-1; D uncertain. The CDR3 loop spans 13 amino acids. Trimming stripped 6 bases from V and 1 base from J, with 9 bases between. Per the germline V gene, CDR1 is SNHLY and CDR2 is FYNNEI. The CDR3 sequence is CASSLKPNTEAFF. The CDR3 coding sequence is TGTGCCAGCAGCTTGAAGCCGAACACTGAAGCTTTCTTT. Full variable domain (rest looked up from reference TRBV2 and TRBJ1-1): EPEVTQTPSHQVTQMGQEVILRCVPISNHLYFYWYRQILGQKVEFLVSFYNNEISEKSEIFDDQFSVERPDGSNFTLKIRSTKLEDSAMYFCASSLKPNTEAFFGQGTRLTVV.

This clone was seen more than once but under ten times. The chain links TRBV29-1 to TRBJ1-1, with TRBD1 matching 7 bases. The germline gives CDR1 SQVTM, CDR2 ANQGSEA. Trimming removed 5 bases from V and 3 bases from J; junction bases left unmatched: 12. This CDR3 is 15 amino acids long. The CDR3: CSVPEKGAGDTEAFF. CDR3 DNA: TGCAGCGTTCCGGAGAAGGGGGCGGGTGACACTGAAGCTTTCTTT.

In DNA, the CDR3 is TGTGCCAGCAGTGAGGAAGCGGGGGACGGCACAGATACGCAGTATTTT. Residues: CASSEEAGDGTDTQYF. The chain links TRBV6-4 to TRBJ2-3; 8 bases are a match to TRBD2. Trimming at V came to 3 bases and at J to 1 base, leaving 6 bases not matched to a gene. The CDR3 covers 16 residues. Looked up from germline, CDR1 is MRHNA and CDR2 is SNTAGT.

This CDR3 is CASSHRRGDEQFF. CDR3 nucleotide sequence: TGTGCCAGCAGCCATCGCAGGGGGGATGAGCAGTTCTTC. The chain carries TRBV7-2 and TRBJ2-1; tentatively, D is TRBD1 (7 bases). Between the trimmed V and J ends, which lost 5 bases and 8 bases, there was a span of 13 bases. The V gene's germline CDR1 is SGHTA and CDR2 FQGNSA. The CDR3 consists of 13 residues.

This clone appeared a few times. This chain joins TRBV4-3 and TRBJ2-5; D is perhaps TRBD1 (5 bases). With the DNA end fitting TRBJ2-7 better, the J assignment may be wrong. The CDR3 length is 15 residues. Germline CDR1 is LGHNA and CDR2 is YSLEER. The chain's CDR3 is CASSQEYRGTYEQYF. CDR3 bases: TGCGCCAGCAGCCAAGAGTATAGGGGAACCTACGAGCAGTACTTC.

The genes are TRBV4-1 and TRBJ2-2, with D uncertain. CDR1 is MGHRA and CDR2 is YSYEKL in the germline V gene. CDR3 size: 13 residues. V was cut by 1 base and J by 9 bases, with 9 bases left in between. The CDR3 DNA reads TGCGCCAGCAGCCAAGGAGTTGGTTGGGAGCTGTTTTTT. This codes for CASSQGVGWELFF.

The chain is built from TRBV6-4 and TRBJ2-1; 10 bases are shared with TRBD1. The CDR3 runs 15 residues. V trimming: 3 bases; J trimming: 7 bases; junction bases outside the gene matches: 6. Per the germline V gene, CDR1 is MRHNA and CDR2 is SNTAGT. The chain's CDR3 is CASSESWTGGNEQFF. For the CDR3, the DNA is TGTGCCAGCAGTGAAAGTTGGACAGGGGGAAATGAGCAGTTCTTC.

This rearrangement joins TRBV6-5 to TRBJ2-7, with a weak D call TRBD1 (6 bases). The V gene lost 6 bases and the J gene lost 0 bases, with 15 bases spanning the gap. CDR3 length: 15 residues. Germline lookup yields CDR1 MNHEY and CDR2 SVGAGI. The CDR3 protein is CASSKQGWVSYEQYF. CDR3 bases: TGTGCCAGCAGCAAACAGGGCTGGGTCTCCTACGAGCAGTACTTC.

The chain uses TRBV6-6 and TRBJ2-3; the match to TRBD2 covers 13 bases. CDR3 size: 15 residues. Germline assignment: CDR1 MNHNY and CDR2 SVGAGI (reference sequence). With V trimmed by 2 bases and J by 6 bases, 2 bases remained unmatched. The CDR3 DNA reads TGTGCCAGCAGTTACGGGACTAGCGGGGCTGATACGCAGTATTTT. Encoded protein: CASSYGTSGADTQYF.

The chain carries TRBV30 and TRBJ1-1; D is ambiguous. The V end was cut by 0 bases, the J end by 0 bases, with 8 bases between. Germline values: CDR1 GTSNPN, CDR2 SVGIG (reference sequence). The CDR3 covers 14 residues. The CDR3 reads CAWSVGRMNTEAFF. The CDR3 nucleotides read TGTGCCTGGAGTGTAGGCAGGATGAACACTGAAGCTTTCTTT.

The J gene is TRBJ1-2, the V gene TRBV6-1; 7 bases map to TRBD1. With V trimmed by 7 bases and J by 5 bases, 4 bases remained unmatched. CDR1 and CDR2 (germline): MNHNS, SASEGT. The CDR3 consists of 12 residues. CDR3 loop: CASKQGRYGYTF. CDR3 nucleotides: TGTGCCAGCAAACAGGGGCGTTATGGCTACACCTTC.

This clone was seen only a few times. V usage is TRBV2 and J usage is TRBJ2-3; possibly TRBD2 for D (6 bases). Germline V CDR1 and CDR2: SNHLY, FYNNEI. The V end was cut by 4 bases, the J end by 0 bases, with 11 bases between. This CDR3 region has 15 residues. CDR3 coding DNA: TGTGCCAGCAGTGTTACCAGCGGGAGCACAGATACGCAGTATTTT. Protein product: CASSVTSGSTDTQYF. The full variable domain, in which reference TRBV2 and TRBJ2-3 provide the parts outside the CDR3, is EPEVTQTPSHQVTQMGQEVILRCVPISNHLYFYWYRQILGQKVEFLVSFYNNEISEKSEIFDDQFSVERPDGSNFTLKIRSTKLEDSAMYFCASSVTSGSTDTQYFGPGTRLTVL.

The chain couples TRBV18 to TRBJ1-2; 7 positions agree with TRBD1. Trimming removed 4 bases from V and 6 bases from J; junction bases left unmatched: 5. The CDR3 covers 13 residues. Germline V gives CDR1 KGHSH, CDR2 LQKENI. DNA of the CDR3: TGTGCCAGCTCACAAACAGGGGCTGATGGCTACACCTTC. Translating it yields CASSQTGADGYTF.

The chain joins TRBV11-2 to TRBJ1-1; 7 nucleotides agree with TRBD1. Germline CDR1 and CDR2: SGHAT and FQNNGV. The CDR3 is made up of 15 amino acids. After removal of 3 bases from V and 1 base from J, the junction contained 5 bases not matched to a gene. CDR3: CASSFGTGANTEAFF. DNA of the CDR3: TGTGCCAGCAGCTTTGGAACAGGGGCGAACACTGAAGCTTTCTTT.

The chain couples TRBV14 to TRBJ2-7; no clear D gene. The CDR3 has 16 residues. Trimming shortened V by 2 bases and J by 3 bases, and 17 bases separated the two germline ends. Germline assignment: CDR1 SGHDN and CDR2 FVKESK. The chain's CDR3 is CASSQRGRLGSYEQYF. The CDR3 coding sequence is TGTGCCAGCAGCCAACGTGGCCGGCTAGGAAGCTACGAGCAGTACTTC.

The chain recombines TRBV10-3 with TRBJ2-3, with 10 nucleotides matching TRBD2. This CDR3 is built from 17 residues. The germline V gene encodes CDR1 ENHRY and CDR2 SYGVKD. With 5 bases clipped from V and 2 bases from J, the junction kept 10 bases outside the gene matches. The CDR3 DNA reads as TGTGCCATCAGTTGGGCGGCTAGCGGGGGCAACACAGATACGCAGTATTTT. It codes for CAISWAASGGNTDTQYF.